The 8 T cell receptor beta chains in this list originate from one sample, sequenced in a study of T cell changes during pregnancy in multiple sclerosis. Assay used: immunoSEQ multiplex PCR; TCRdb lists only in-frame clones, some missing. The data hold tens of thousands of clones, with roughly 88% observed a single time. The source was peripheral blood, collected after pregnancy. These receptors were obtained from a female donor in good health, enrolled as a control in a pregnancy study.

The CDR3 nucleotides are TGTGCCAGCAGCTTTCGGGGGGGCACCGGGGAGCTGTTTTTT. The encoded protein is CASSFRGGTGELFF. V is TRBV7-6 and J is TRBJ2-2; 8 bases fit TRBD2. With 3 bases clipped from V and 4 bases from J, the junction kept 1 base outside the gene matches. CDR1 is SGHVS and CDR2 is FNYEAQ in the germline V gene. This CDR3 has 14 residues.

V is TRBV29-1 and J is TRBJ1-4, with D possibly TRBD1 on 6 matching bases. The CDR3 totals 13 residues. V lost 7 bases, J lost 5 bases, and 14 bases lay in between. Germline-derived CDR1 and CDR2 are SQVTM and ANQGSEA. The CDR3 DNA reads TGCAGCGCCATAGGGGGTTCGAATGAAAAACTGTTTTTT. It specifies CSAIGGSNEKLFF.

V usage is TRBV7-2 and J usage is TRBJ2-5; 7 nucleotides match TRBD1. The CDR3 has 13 amino acids. The trim removed 3 bases at V and 4 bases at J, leaving 2 bases unmatched. Germline CDR1 reads SGHTA; CDR2 reads FQGNSA. This CDR3 reads CASSFPGGETQYF. CDR3 DNA: TGTGCCAGCAGCTTCCCAGGGGGAGAGACCCAGTACTTC.

CDR3: CASSVLAGGDNEQFF. In DNA form, the CDR3 reads TGTGCCAGCAGCGTCCTAGCGGGAGGAGACAATGAGCAGTTCTTC. This chain joins TRBV9 and TRBJ2-1; 11 nucleotides align to TRBD2. Germline CDR1 SGDLS, CDR2 YYNGEE. The CDR3 is 15 residues long. Losses at the gene ends were 2 bases for V and 5 bases for J; bases not matched to a gene: 3.

Regarding this clone: Additional DNA sequences in this sample encode the identical CDR3. The CDR3 sequence is CASSIWDTSNQPQHF. The CDR3 DNA reads TGTGCCAGTAGTATTTGGGACACCAGCAATCAGCCCCAGCATTTT. This chain connects TRBV19 to TRBJ1-5, with a possible D match to TRBD1 (6 bases). The CDR3 is 15 residues long. The V gene lost 3 bases and the J gene lost 1 base, with 10 bases spanning the gap. CDR1 and CDR2 (germline): LNHDA, SQIVND (reference sequence).

CDR3 nucleotide sequence: TGTGCCAGCAGCCCCACGGGGGGCTACGAGCAGTACTTC. Its translation: CASSPTGGYEQYF. This chain uses TRBV2 with TRBJ2-7; 7 bases align to TRBD2. Germline CDR1 SNHLY, CDR2 FYNNEI. Trimming at V came to 6 bases and at J to 3 bases, leaving 5 bases not matched to a gene. The CDR3 spans 13 residues.

The J gene is TRBJ1-4, the V gene TRBV14; possibly TRBD1 for D (5 bases). The CDR3 contains 15 residues. With 6 bases removed from V and 8 bases from J, the gap between germline ends came to 19 bases. Germline CDR1 reads SGHDN; CDR2 reads FVKESK. The CDR3 nucleotides read TGTGCCAGCAGTCAATTGCGGGGGGTTGGAGAAAAACTGTTTTTT. This encodes CASSQLRGVGEKLFF.

J is TRBJ2-3 and V is TRBV5-1; 8 positions match TRBD2. V shed 9 bases and J 0 bases; nucleotides not matched to a gene: 12. Germline V gene data show CDR1 as SGHRS and CDR2 as YFSETQ. The length of the CDR3 is 16 residues. The CDR3 coding sequence is TGCGCCAACAGGAAGTTCAGCGGGGGTAGCACAGATACGCAGTATTTT. It yields the protein CANRKFSGGSTDTQYF.